This T cell receptor (beta chain) originates from a study of beta chain features in type 1 diabetes. Overall study findings and caveats: VDJ junctions in type 1 diabetes patients carried more deletions and fewer insertions.

A remark on this clone: Its antigen remains unidentified.

Expressed TCRB transcripts were sequenced because the entire RNA isolate underwent reverse transcription. Some clones are missing from TCRdb's copy, which holds only in-frame ones; the method was immunoSEQ multiplex PCR. The data show hundreds of thousands of clones, about 29% seen once. Losses at the gene ends were 1 base for V and 8 bases for J; bases not matched to a gene: 1. Per the germline V gene, CDR1 is SGHTA and CDR2 is FQGNSA. This CDR3 is built from 14 residues. Sampling consisted of one heparinised blood draw per donor, averaging about 116 mL. The chain recombines TRBV7-2 with TRBJ2-3, with 12 bases that match TRBD2. Material for sequencing was naive CD4+ T cells from blood. The origin of this receptor is a man between 18 and 35 years old in good health. This CDR3 reads CASSLGLAGVTQYF. The CDR3 DNA sequence: TGTGCCAGCAGCTTAGGACTAGCGGGAGTTACGCAGTATTTT. The full variable domain, rest sourced from reference TRBV7-2 and TRBJ2-3, is GAGVSQSPSNKVTEKGKDVELRCDPISGHTALYWYRQSLGQGLEFLIYFQGNSAPDKSGLPSDRFSAERTGGSVSTLTIQRTQQEDSAVYLCASSLGLAGVTQYFGPGTRLTVL.